Each of the 9 T cell receptor beta chains below was sequenced from the same sample in a study of regulatory and conventional T cells in RAG deficiency. The sorted conventional CD4+ T cells were CD25-low and CD127-high, with genomic DNA sequenced. Clones were sequenced by immunoSEQ multiplex PCR, and TCRdb holds only the in-frame ones, with some missing. In the table there are 24,000 or so clones, 85% to 95% of which are singletons. This same sample was also taken into another study, of regulatory T cells. In that study: The primer mix had 52 TRBV and 13 TRBJ primers.

Sequenced input: CD4+ T cells sorted from blood. Receptors originate from a human donor in good health.

This clone was seen a few times. V gene TRBV4-1 combines with J gene TRBJ1-1; TRBD1 might be the D (5 bases). Germline V gives CDR1 MGHRA, CDR2 YSYEKL. This CDR3 region has 16 residues. Trimming removed 0 bases at V and 9 bases at J, with 20 bases between. This chain's CDR3 is CASSQESSMGLLQAFF. Here the CDR3 DNA reads TGCGCCAGCAGCCAAGAATCTTCGATGGGACTCCTCCAAGCTTTCTTT.

CDR3 nucleotide sequence: TGCGCCAGCAGCCCCGGGACAGGGGGATCGGAGAACACTGAAGCTTTCTTT. It specifies CASSPGTGGSENTEAFF. This chain uses TRBV10-2 with TRBJ1-1; 11 nucleotides align to TRBD1. This CDR3 region has 17 residues. The trim removed 6 bases at V and 1 base at J, leaving 10 bases unmatched. The germline gives CDR1 WSHSY, CDR2 SAAADI.

The chain employs TRBV11-2 and TRBJ2-2, with D tentatively TRBD2 (5 bases). This CDR3 comprises 13 residues. Per germline, CDR1 SGHAT and CDR2 FQNNGV. V was clipped by 2 bases and J by 7 bases, with 8 bases between them. The CDR3 DNA reads as TGTGCCAGCAGCTTAAAGAGGGACGGGGAGCTGTTTTTT. Protein product: CASSLKRDGELFF.

This chain joins TRBV5-1 and TRBJ2-1; 10 bases map to TRBD2. CDR3 length: 17 residues. V was clipped by 3 bases and J by 8 bases; unmatched bases: 14. CDR1 is SGHRS and CDR2 is YFSETQ in the germline V gene. The CDR3 DNA follows: TGCGCCAGCAGCTCTAGTACTCTAGCGGGAGCGGGGGATGAGCAGTTCTTC. This gives the protein CASSSSTLAGAGDEQFF. The entire variable domain, with the rest obtained from reference TRBV5-1 and TRBJ2-1, is as follows: KAGVTQTPRYLIKTRGQQVTLSCSPISGHRSVSWYQQTPGQGLQFLFEYFSETQRNKGNFPGRFSGRQFSNSRSEMNVSTLELGDSALYLCASSSSTLAGAGDEQFFGPGTRLTVL.

The rearrangement joins TRBV19 to TRBJ2-5; D may be TRBD1 (5 bases). This CDR3 region has 13 residues. Germline-derived CDR1 and CDR2 are LNHDA and SQIVND (reference sequence). V lost 1 base to trimming and J lost 5 bases, with 8 bases between them. In DNA, the CDR3 is TGTGCCAGTAGTATAGCAAGGGGTGAGACCCAGTACTTC. It encodes CASSIARGETQYF.

The V and J genes are TRBV18 and TRBJ1-4; 8 bases align to TRBD1. The CDR3 has 14 residues. Germline assignment: CDR1 KGHSH and CDR2 LQKENI. V dropped 5 bases and J dropped 4; count of bases not matched to a gene: 3. Here the CDR3 DNA reads TGTGCCAGCTCAACGGGACAGGTTAATGAAAAACTGTTTTTT. This translates into CASSTGQVNEKLFF.

The J gene is TRBJ2-1, the V gene TRBV5-1; 12 bases agree with TRBD2. V dropped 4 bases and J dropped 0; count of bases not matched to a gene: 2. Germline CDR1 is SGHRS and CDR2 is YFSETQ. The CDR3 runs to 16 residues. CDR3 in amino acids: CASSKTSGSSYNEQFF. The CDR3 DNA is TGCGCCAGCAGCAAGACTAGCGGGAGCTCCTACAATGAGCAGTTCTTC. The entire variable domain, with the rest obtained from reference TRBV5-1 and TRBJ2-1, is as follows: KAGVTQTPRYLIKTRGQQVTLSCSPISGHRSVSWYQQTPGQGLQFLFEYFSETQRNKGNFPGRFSGRQFSNSRSEMNVSTLELGDSALYLCASSKTSGSSYNEQFFGPGTRLTVL.

The chain uses TRBV19 and TRBJ1-2, with TRBD1 as a possible D gene (6 bases). The CDR3 sequence is 14 residues long. Trimming cost V 4 bases and J 2 bases, with 11 bases left between them. The germline gives CDR1 LNHDA, CDR2 SQIVND (reference sequence). The DNA for the CDR3 is TGTGCCAGTAGTACCTACAGGGTAAACTATGGCTACACCTTC. Its translation is CASSTYRVNYGYTF.

This rearrangement joins TRBV11-2 to TRBJ2-7, with D possibly matching TRBD1 (6 bases). The CDR3 totals 14 residues. Trimming took off 1 base at V and 0 bases at J, with 7 bases between the two ends. CDR1 is SGHAT and CDR2 is FQNNGV in the germline V gene. CDR3 protein: CASSLGTDSYEQYF. The DNA of the CDR3 is TGTGCCAGCAGCTTAGGGACAGACTCCTACGAGCAGTACTTC.